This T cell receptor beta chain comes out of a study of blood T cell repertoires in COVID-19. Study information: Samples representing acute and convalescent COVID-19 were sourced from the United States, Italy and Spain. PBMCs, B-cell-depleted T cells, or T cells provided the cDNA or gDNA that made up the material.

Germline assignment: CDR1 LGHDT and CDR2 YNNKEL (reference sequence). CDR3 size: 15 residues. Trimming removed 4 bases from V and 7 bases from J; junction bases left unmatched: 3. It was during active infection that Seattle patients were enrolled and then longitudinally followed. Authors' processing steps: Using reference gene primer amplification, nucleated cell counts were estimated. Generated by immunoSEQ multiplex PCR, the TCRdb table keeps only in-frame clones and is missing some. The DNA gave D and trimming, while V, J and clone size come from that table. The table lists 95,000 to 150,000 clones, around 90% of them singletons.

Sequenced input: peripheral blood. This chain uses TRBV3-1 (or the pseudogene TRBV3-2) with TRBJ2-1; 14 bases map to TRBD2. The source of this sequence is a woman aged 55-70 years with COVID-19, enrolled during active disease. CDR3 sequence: CASSLTSGGANEQFF. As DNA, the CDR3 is TGTGCCAGCAGCCTGACTAGCGGGGGGGCGAATGAGCAGTTCTTC.